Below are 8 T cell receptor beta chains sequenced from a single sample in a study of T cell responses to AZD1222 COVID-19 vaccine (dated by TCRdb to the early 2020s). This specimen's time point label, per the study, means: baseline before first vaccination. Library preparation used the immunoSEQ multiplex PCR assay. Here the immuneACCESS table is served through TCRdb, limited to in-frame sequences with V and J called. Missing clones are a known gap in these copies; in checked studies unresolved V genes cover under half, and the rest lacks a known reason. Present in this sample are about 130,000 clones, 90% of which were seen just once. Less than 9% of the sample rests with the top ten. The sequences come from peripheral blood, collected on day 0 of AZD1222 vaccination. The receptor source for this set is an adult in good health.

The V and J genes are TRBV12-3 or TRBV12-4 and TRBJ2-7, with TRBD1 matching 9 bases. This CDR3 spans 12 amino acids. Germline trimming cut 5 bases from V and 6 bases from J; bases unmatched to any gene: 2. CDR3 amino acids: CASSPTGGEQYF. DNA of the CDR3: TGTGCCAGCAGTCCGACAGGGGGCGAGCAGTACTTC.

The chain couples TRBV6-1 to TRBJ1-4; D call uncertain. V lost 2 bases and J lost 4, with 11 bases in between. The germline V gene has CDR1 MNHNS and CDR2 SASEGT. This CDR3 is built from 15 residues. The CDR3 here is CASSESPDYNEKLFF. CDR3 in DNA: TGTGCCAGCAGTGAATCGCCAGACTATAATGAAAAACTGTTTTTT.

The CDR3 nucleotides read TGTGCCAGCAGCTTAGGACGAGTTTACCGGGCTAATTCTGGAAACACCATATATTTT. Encoded protein: CASSLGRVYRANSGNTIYF. The chain is built from TRBV11-2 and TRBJ1-3; D is undetermined. The CDR3 contains 19 residues. Germline V lookup: CDR1 SGHAT, CDR2 FQNNGV. The ends were cut back, 1 base at V and 1 base at J, with 20 bases in the middle. The full variable domain, completed using reference TRBV11-2 and TRBJ1-3, is EAGVAQSPRYKIIEKRQSVAFWCNPISGHATLYWYQQILGQGPKLLIQFQNNGVVDDSQLPKDRFSAERLKGVDSTLKIQPAKLEDSAVYLCASSLGRVYRANSGNTIYFGEGSWLTVV.

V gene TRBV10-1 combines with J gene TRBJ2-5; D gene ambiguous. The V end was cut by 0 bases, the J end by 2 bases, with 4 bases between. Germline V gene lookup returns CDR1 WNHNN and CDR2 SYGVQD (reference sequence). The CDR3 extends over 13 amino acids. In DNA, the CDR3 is TGCGCCAGCAGTGAGTCGGATCAAGAGACCCAGTACTTC. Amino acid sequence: CASSESDQETQYF.

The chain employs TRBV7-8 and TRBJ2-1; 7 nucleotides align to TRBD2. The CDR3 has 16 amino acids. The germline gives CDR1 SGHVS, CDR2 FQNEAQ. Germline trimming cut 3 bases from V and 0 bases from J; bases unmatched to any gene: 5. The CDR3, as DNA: TGTGCCAGCAGCTTGAACGCGGGGGTCTCCTACAATGAGCAGTTCTTC. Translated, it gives CASSLNAGVSYNEQFF.

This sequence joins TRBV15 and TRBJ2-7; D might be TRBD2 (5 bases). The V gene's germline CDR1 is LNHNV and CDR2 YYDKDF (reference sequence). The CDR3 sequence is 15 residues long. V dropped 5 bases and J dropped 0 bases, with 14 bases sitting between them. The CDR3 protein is CATSGGRGSSYEQYF. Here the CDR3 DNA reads TGTGCCACCAGCGGTGGACGGGGAAGCTCCTACGAGCAGTACTTC.

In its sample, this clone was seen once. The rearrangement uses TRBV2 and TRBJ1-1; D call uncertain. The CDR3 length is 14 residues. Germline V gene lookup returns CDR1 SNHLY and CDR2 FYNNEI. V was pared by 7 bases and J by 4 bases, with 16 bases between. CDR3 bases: TGTGCCAGCAACCGAGGGTCGGGGAGCACTGAAGCTTTCTTT. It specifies CASNRGSGSTEAFF.

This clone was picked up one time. CDR3 sequence: CASSGRDLLNTEAFF. The CDR3 coding sequence is TGTGCCAGTAGTGGTCGGGACTTACTGAACACTGAAGCTTTCTTT. This rearrangement joins TRBV19 to TRBJ1-1; perhaps TRBD1 as D (5 bases). Trimming removed 5 bases at V and 0 bases at J, with 13 bases between. This CDR3 region has 15 residues. CDR1 is LNHDA and CDR2 is SQIVND in the germline V gene (reference sequence).